This T cell receptor beta chain was sequenced in a study of shared clonotypes between healthy human individuals (dated by TCRdb to the early 2020s). About the full investigation: The cohort included three men and a couple of women between 18 and 49 years of age. Between about 0.85 and 9.5 billion PBMCs per donor were obtained by leukapheresis. Libraries were prepared and TCR repertoires were sequenced by different laboratories using diverse techniques, in order to increase sequencing depth and limit assay-specific biases. To estimate repertoire size and how much clonotypes are shared between individuals, the study performed deep sequencing of blood TCR repertoires from a few healthy adults. Paper-wide results and their limitations: Only blood was sampled, and tissue TCR repertoires likely differ from those in blood. Pairwise subsampling led to the expectation that sequencing depth would affect the degree of clonotype sharing among donors. Because the study included only a small number of donors, the genetic and exposure-history diversity represented was limited.

Using the deep immunoSEQ assay, TCR CDR3 regions were amplified from genomic DNA by multiplex PCR. Extracted genomic DNA from each cell subset was distributed evenly across all wells of several immunoSEQ 96-well plates, and each plate was treated as a replicate. Each replicate PCR for unsorted PBMC received about 0.3 ug genomic DNA, equal to 25,000 to 35,000 T cell genomes. Genomic DNA from unsorted PBMC was sequenced over ten immunoSEQ deep assay plates. Purified libraries were measured with a Qubit 3.0 fluorometer, size-checked on a Bioanalyzer 2100, and measured again with the KAPA Library Quantification kit. Every immunoSEQ 96-well plate was sequenced on a separate single-read 150-cycle Illumina NextSeq 550 flow cell. The authors' pipeline ran thus. The immunoSEQ output contained only junctional sequences without quality scores, so filtering could not match that applied to full-length reads. To assign V/J genes and CDR3, sequences were annotated against IMGT germline references using PyIR, a Python wrapper for IgBLAST v1.9. Reads were filtered out if the reads had weak V/J assignments (E-value above 1e-6), no CDR3, stop codons, out-of-frame junctions, or ambiguous translated residues. V3J clonotypes were defined as sequences sharing the same inferred V gene, J gene, and CDR3 amino acid sequence. The percentage overlap between two repertoires was calculated by dividing the number of shared unique clonotypes by the size of the smaller repertoire. Richness of each repertoire was evaluated using RTK rarefaction, the Chao1 estimator, and Recon v2.1 estimates of unobserved clonotypes. This is the immuneACCESS table as TCRdb keeps it, with only in-frame sequences that have V and J called. A part of the clones is gone; compared with another copy, unresolved V genes explain less than half, and the rest is unexplained. The V and J calls and the clone size are those of that table, but D and trimming were determined from the DNA. In this sample the table shows about 490,000 clones, 65% to 80% of which occur a single time. Of the sample, roughly 12% is held by the ten largest clones.

The trim is 7 bases for V and 0 bases for J, with a gap of 9 bases between the germline ends. The CDR3 runs 13 amino acids, cysteine and phenylalanine included. Kept here is only the CDR3 DNA, which spans 39 bases and is read in frame from base 1. Reading the germline V gene (reference sequence) gives CDR1 SGHKS and CDR2 YYEKEE. Healthy HIV-negative adults with no recently reported acute infections or vaccinations were included as donors. Only Caucasian adults living in Nashville, Tennessee, USA were represented among the donors. For unsorted samples, about 90 million PBMCs were counted and genomic DNA was extracted with the QIAamp DNA Blood Mini kit. Blood was collected by leukapheresis, and PBMCs were isolated by Ficoll-Histopaque density gradient centrifugation and then cryopreserved in liquid nitrogen vapor phase. Only one count was recorded for this clone. The antigen it recognizes is unknown. Base qualities are not at hand, and no much larger clone is one base apart.

Sample: PBMCs. The sequence derives from a woman in her 40s in good health. Some clones in this sample may be carry-over from other donors' samples. The rearranged chain carries TRBV5-5 and TRBJ2-3; matching of 5 bases hints at TRBD2 as the D gene. The encoded CDR3 is CASQWESTDTQYF. The bases read TGTGCCAGCCAGTGGGAGAGCACAGATACGCAGTATTTT.